Below, 5 T cell receptor beta chains from the same sample are listed, as sequenced in a study of T cell responses to AZD1222 COVID-19 vaccine. TCRdb's table, derived via immunoSEQ multiplex PCR, lists solely in-frame clones and lacks some. The profile covers fewer than 120,000 clones, with less than 95% appearing a single time and over 6% taken by the ten largest. The sample consisted of peripheral blood, taken on day 0 of AZD1222 vaccination. The receptors come from an adult in good health.

The chain combines TRBV5-1 with TRBJ2-3, with a tentative D call TRBD1 (6 bases). Germline V lookup: CDR1 SGHRS, CDR2 YFSETQ. This CDR3 comprises 13 residues. V gave up 5 bases and J gave up 5 bases, with 12 bases separating them. DNA for the CDR3: TGCGCCAGCAGTACGGGACACCAAGATACGCAGTATTTT. This codes for CASSTGHQDTQYF. Looking up the rest from reference TRBV5-1 and TRBJ2-3 gives the full variable domain: KAGVTQTPRYLIKTRGQQVTLSCSPISGHRSVSWYQQTPGQGLQFLFEYFSETQRNKGNFPGRFSGRQFSNSRSEMNVSTLELGDSALYLCASSTGHQDTQYFGPGTRLTVL.

This chain links TRBV9 with TRBJ2-7, with unresolved D. CDR1 SGDLS and CDR2 YYNGEE come from the germline V gene. V was pared by 1 base and J by 3 bases, with 14 bases between. The CDR3 is made up of 15 amino acids. The CDR3 sequence: CASSVSSSPDYEQYF. CDR3 sequence (DNA): TGTGCCAGCAGCGTATCGTCTTCGCCAGACTACGAGCAGTACTTC.

This clone was seen only once. The V gene is TRBV2, the J gene TRBJ1-5; no clear D gene. The germline gives CDR1 SNHLY, CDR2 FYNNEI. V was clipped by 6 bases and J by 4 bases, with 13 bases between them. The CDR3 has 14 amino acids. The CDR3 spells CASSGFTENQPQHF. For the CDR3, the DNA is TGTGCCAGCAGCGGATTTACGGAGAATCAGCCCCAGCATTTT. The variable domain in full, completed from reference TRBV2 and TRBJ1-5, reads EPEVTQTPSHQVTQMGQEVILRCVPISNHLYFYWYRQILGQKVEFLVSFYNNEISEKSEIFDDQFSVERPDGSNFTLKIRSTKLEDSAMYFCASSGFTENQPQHFGDGTRLSIL.

The chain has TRBV5-1 and TRBJ1-2; TRBD1 matches 8 bases. CDR3 length equals 14 residues. V gave up 4 bases and J gave up 6 bases; unmatched junction bases: 8. Germline V gene data show CDR1 as SGHRS and CDR2 as YFSETQ. The CDR3 protein is CASSLETGDDGYTF. In DNA, the CDR3 is TGCGCCAGCAGCCTAGAGACAGGGGACGATGGCTACACCTTC.

The chain has TRBV5-1 and TRBJ1-2, with 9 bases aligning to TRBD1. CDR1 and CDR2 from the germline V gene are SGHRS and YFSETQ. The CDR3 is 13 amino acids. Losses at the gene ends were 4 bases for V and 4 bases for J; bases not matched to a gene: 2. This chain's CDR3 is CASSAGQGYGYTF. CDR3 nucleotide sequence: TGCGCCAGCAGCGCGGGACAGGGCTATGGCTACACCTTC. Full variable domain (outside the CDR3, taken from reference TRBV5-1 and TRBJ1-2): KAGVTQTPRYLIKTRGQQVTLSCSPISGHRSVSWYQQTPGQGLQFLFEYFSETQRNKGNFPGRFSGRQFSNSRSEMNVSTLELGDSALYLCASSAGQGYGYTFGSGTRLTVV.